This T cell receptor beta chain was obtained from a study of blood T cell repertoires in COVID-19. Study context: The United States, Italy and Spain were the sources of the acute and convalescent COVID-19 samples. PBMCs, B-cell-depleted T cells, or T cells were the source of the cDNA or gDNA that made up the material.

Unmatched junction bases numbered 9, after V lost 5 bases and J lost 4 bases. The CDR3 spans 16 residues. From germline, CDR1 is SQVTM and CDR2 ANQGSEA. This clone was observed a single time. Original analysis: Estimates of nucleated cell counts were drawn from the amplification of reference gene primers. Clones were sequenced by immunoSEQ multiplex PCR, and TCRdb holds only the in-frame ones, with some missing. D and trimming were read from the DNA, whereas the V and J calls and clone size are those reported in that table. The table records approximately 35,000 clones, 75% to 85% of them present only once.

The source material was peripheral blood. The chain combines TRBV29-1 with TRBJ2-7; TRBD2 matches 15 bases. The clonotype originates from a man between 60 and 75 years old with active COVID-19. The CDR3 spells CSVYGLAGGPRYEQYF. The CDR3 DNA reads as TGCAGCGTTTATGGACTAGCGGGAGGGCCCAGGTACGAGCAGTACTTC.